Presented here are 24 T cell receptor beta chains from one specimen sequenced in a study of OX40 agonist ivuxolimab in advanced cancers. Produced via immunoSEQ multiplex PCR; TCRdb's table is partial and in-frame only. The top ten clones hold roughly 4.5% of a sample with 57,000 or so clones, around 83% of them seen once. This material consisted of CD4+ or CD8+ T cells sorted from blood, taken in a trial of the OX40 agonist ivuxolimab. The receptors derive from an adult with an advanced solid tumor such as melanoma, head and neck, liver or kidney cancer.

This chain links TRBV7-3 with TRBJ1-5; no definite D call. V was shortened by 1 base and J by 3 bases, with 10 bases between the two germline ends. The CDR3 is 15 residues long. Germline values: CDR1 SGHTA, CDR2 FQGTGA. CDR3 bases: TGTGCCAGCAGCTTAAGGGGTACGGTCAATCAGCCCCAGCATTTT. It specifies CASSLRGTVNQPQHF.

The chain links TRBV28 to TRBJ2-7; TRBD1 matches at 10 bases. This CDR3 spans 14 amino acids. Per germline, CDR1 MDHEN and CDR2 SYDVKM. The V gene end was trimmed by 6 bases and the J gene end by 5 bases; junction bases not matched to a gene: 7. CDR3 nucleotides: TGTGCCAGCAGCCGTGACAGGGGGCACGACGAGCAGTACTTC. It specifies CASSRDRGHDEQYF.

In its sample, this clone was seen a few times. V is TRBV19 and J is TRBJ1-3; D unclear. Trimming stripped 0 bases from V and 4 bases from J, with 4 bases between. CDR1 is LNHDA, CDR2 SQIVND, per germline (reference sequence). CDR3 length: 13 amino acids. CDR3 protein: CASSIEAGNTIYF. The CDR3 DNA is TGTGCCAGTAGTATAGAAGCCGGAAACACCATATATTTT.

The chain recombines TRBV7-2 with TRBJ2-1; D gene ambiguous. The V end was cut by 4 bases, the J end by 8 bases, with 9 bases between. Germline CDR1 and CDR2: SGHTA and FQGNSA. The CDR3 extends over 12 amino acids. The CDR3 DNA reads as TGTGCCAGCAGCTGGATAGACCATGAGCAGTTCTTC. Encoded protein: CASSWIDHEQFF.

The rearrangement uses TRBV15 and TRBJ2-5; 8 positions match TRBD2. J lost 4 bases, V lost 5 bases, and 9 bases had no gene match. Germline CDR1 LNHNV, CDR2 YYDKDF (reference sequence). The CDR3 runs 15 residues. CDR3 sequence: CATSVRLAPRETQYF. In DNA, the CDR3 is TGTGCCACCAGCGTAAGACTAGCGCCTCGAGAGACCCAGTACTTC.

The rearrangement uses TRBV11-2 and TRBJ2-2; weak D call: TRBD2 (5 bases). The CDR3 totals 15 residues. CDR1 SGHAT and CDR2 FQNNGV come from the germline V gene. Trimming stripped 6 bases from V and 6 bases from J, with 17 bases between. The CDR3 DNA sequence: TGTGCCAGCAGTTTTCTTACGGACGGGGCCGGGGAGCTGTTTTTT. It codes for CASSFLTDGAGELFF. Using reference TRBV11-2 and TRBJ2-2 for the parts outside the CDR3, the full variable domain is EAGVAQSPRYKIIEKRQSVAFWCNPISGHATLYWYQQILGQGPKLLIQFQNNGVVDDSQLPKDRFSAERLKGVDSTLKIQPAKLEDSAVYLCASSFLTDGAGELFFGEGSRLTVL.

The rearrangement links TRBV28 to TRBJ1-4, with 9 nucleotides matching TRBD1. The CDR3 sequence is 17 residues long. Germline V gene data show CDR1 as MDHEN and CDR2 as SYDVKM. Trimming took 7 bases from V and 0 from J; bases not matched to a gene: 9. In DNA form, the CDR3 reads TGTGCCAGCACCCCGGACAGGGGAGATCCAACTAATGAAAAACTGTTTTTT. It codes for CASTPDRGDPTNEKLFF.

This clone is a singleton in its sample. This chain joins TRBV5-4 and TRBJ2-7, with a tentative D call TRBD1 (6 bases). V dropped 4 bases and J dropped 1 base, with 15 bases sitting between them. The CDR3 extends over 15 amino acids. The germline gives CDR1 SGHNT, CDR2 YYREEE (reference sequence). The CDR3 protein is CASSNPGTQSYEQYF. In DNA, the CDR3 is TGTGCCAGCAGCAACCCCGGGACACAGTCCTACGAGCAGTACTTC.

This chain uses TRBV4-2 with TRBJ2-3; D might be TRBD2 (5 bases). The CDR3 has 17 amino acids. The V gene lost 4 bases and the J gene lost 2 bases, with 19 bases spanning the gap. CDR1 is LGHNA and CDR2 is YNFKEQ in the germline V gene. CDR3 nucleotides: TGTGCCAGCAGCCTCCTCGGCGAAGGACTTTACACAGATACGCAGTATTTT. Its translation: CASSLLGEGLYTDTQYF.

The chain carries TRBV5-4 and TRBJ2-5, with D uncertain. V lost 4 bases to trimming and J lost 5 bases, with 12 bases between them. Germline CDR1 SGHNT, CDR2 YYREEE (reference sequence). CDR3 size: 13 residues. The CDR3 loop reads CASSPTSRETQYF. CDR3 sequence (DNA): TGTGCCAGCAGCCCGACCTCTCGGGAGACCCAGTACTTC.

The chain uses TRBV28 and TRBJ2-1; 9 bases map to TRBD2. V was pared by 6 bases and J by 12 bases, with 6 bases of the junction left unmatched. Germline V gene sequence: CDR1 MDHEN, CDR2 SYDVKM. The length of the CDR3 is 12 residues. The CDR3 sequence is CASSTTSGGQFF. DNA of the CDR3: TGTGCCAGCAGCACGACTAGCGGAGGGCAGTTCTTC.

The CDR3 sequence: CASSFNFNSPLHF. In nucleotides, the CDR3 is TGTGCCAGCAGCTTTAATTTCAATTCACCCCTCCACTTT. V is TRBV7-8 and J is TRBJ1-6; the D is unclear. The CDR3 is made up of 13 amino acids. The germline CDR1 and CDR2 sequences are SGHVS and FQNEAQ. The V end lost 3 bases, the J end lost 7 bases, and 7 bases lay between the germline ends.

The chain employs TRBV4-2 and TRBJ2-2; D is possibly TRBD2 (5 bases). The germline V gene encodes CDR1 LGHNA and CDR2 YNFKEQ. This CDR3 region has 17 residues. V was trimmed by 4 bases and J by 0 bases, leaving 15 bases between them. CDR3 in DNA: TGTGCCAGCAGCCTTTGGACTTCCGCTCCGAACACCGGGGAGCTGTTTTTT. Translating it yields CASSLWTSAPNTGELFF.

The chain employs TRBV4-1 and TRBJ2-3; D might be TRBD2 (6 bases). Trimming took 0 bases from V and 4 from J, leaving 20 bases between them. Germline-derived CDR1 and CDR2 are MGHRA and YSYEKL. This CDR3 region has 18 residues. As DNA, the CDR3 is TGCGCCAGCAGCCAAGAAGCGACTAGATTTAGATATGCAGATACGCAGTATTTT. Residues: CASSQEATRFRYADTQYF.

This chain uses TRBV6-5 with TRBJ1-2; the D gene is possibly TRBD1 (6 bases). Trimming left V 5 bases short and J 4 bases short, with 11 bases between. The CDR3 consists of 13 residues. CDR1 and CDR2 from the germline V gene are MNHEY and SVGAGI. DNA for the CDR3: TGTGCCAGCAGTCCACAGGGACTCTATGGCTACACCTTC. Its protein product is CASSPQGLYGYTF.

The chain employs TRBV4-1 and TRBJ2-1; D is undetermined. The V gene's germline CDR1 is MGHRA and CDR2 YSYEKL. This CDR3 is 13 amino acids long. V shed 4 bases and J shed 10 bases, with 14 bases lying between them. CDR3 amino acids: CASSPNSADEQFF. In nucleotides, the CDR3 is TGCGCCAGCAGCCCTAACTCGGCCGACGAGCAGTTCTTC.

V gene TRBV5-6 combines with J gene TRBJ1-2; the D is unclear. V lost 3 bases, J lost 1 base, and 7 bases lay in between. CDR3 length: 13 amino acids. The germline gives CDR1 SGHDT, CDR2 YYEEEE. The CDR3 is CASSSGSNYGYTF. The CDR3 nucleotides are TGTGCCAGCAGCTCGGGCAGTAACTATGGCTACACCTTC.

The chain combines TRBV13 with TRBJ2-3; D might be TRBD1 (7 bases). Germline V gene sequence: CDR1 PRHDT, CDR2 FYEKMQ (reference sequence). Trimming took 5 bases from V and 7 from J, leaving 19 bases between them. The CDR3 is 15 residues long. The CDR3 spells CASSPRLAGGNTQYF. The CDR3, as DNA: TGTGCCAGCAGCCCTCGACTGGCAGGGGGGAATACGCAGTATTTT. The whole variable domain, filled in from reference TRBV13 and TRBJ2-3, reads AAGVIQSPRHLIKEKRETATLKCYPIPRHDTVYWYQQGPGQDPQFLISFYEKMQSDKGSIPDRFSAQQFSDYHSELNMSSLELGDSALYFCASSPRLAGGNTQYFGPGTRLTVL.

The rearrangement joins TRBV6-5 to TRBJ1-3; D not resolved. Between the trimmed V and J ends, which lost 5 bases and 0 bases, there was a span of 11 bases. Germline assignment: CDR1 MNHEY and CDR2 SVGAGI. This CDR3 has 15 residues. CDR3 DNA sequence: TGTGCCAGCAGTGCGGGCCTAAGCTCTGGAAACACCATATATTTT. Encoded protein: CASSAGLSSGNTIYF.

The gene calls are TRBV29-1 and TRBJ2-1, with TRBD2 matching over 8 bases. CDR1 is SQVTM, CDR2 ANQGSEA, per germline. This CDR3 comprises 17 residues. Unmatched junction bases numbered 13, after V lost 2 bases and J lost 4 bases. The CDR3 DNA reads as TGCAGCGTTGAAAGGCTAGCGGGCAACTTTGAATACAATGAGCAGTTCTTC. Its translation: CSVERLAGNFEYNEQFF.

The table lists this clone with a few counts. The chain uses TRBV23-1 and TRBJ2-2; 9 nucleotides line up with TRBD2. TRBV23-1 is an ORF, with its function uncertain. V gave up 3 bases and J gave up 1 base; unmatched junction bases: 3. The CDR3 sequence is 16 residues long. CDR3 residues: CASSQSSGENTGELFF. CDR3 DNA sequence: TGCGCCAGCAGTCAGTCTAGCGGGGAGAACACCGGGGAGCTGTTTTTT.

V usage is TRBV11-2 and J usage is TRBJ2-1; 7 nucleotides match TRBD2. Germline lookup yields CDR1 SGHAT and CDR2 FQNNGV. The V segment lost 5 bases and the J segment 5 bases; nucleotides outside the gene matches: 9. The CDR3 runs to 15 residues. Written as DNA, the CDR3 is TGTGCCAGCAGCACCTACGGGGAGGGAAACAATGAGCAGTTCTTC. Its protein is CASSTYGEGNNEQFF.

CDR3 DNA: TGTGCCAGCAGACCCAGCACCGGGGAGCTGTTTTTT. The encoded protein is CASRPSTGELFF. This chain joins TRBV6-5 and TRBJ2-2, with no clear D. V was trimmed by 6 bases and J by 4 bases, leaving 6 bases between them. The CDR3 consists of 12 residues. Germline lookup yields CDR1 MNHEY and CDR2 SVGAGI.

CDR3 in amino acids: CASSEAGGADTGELFF. CDR3 DNA: TGTGCCAGCAGTGAAGCAGGGGGCGCTGACACCGGGGAGCTGTTTTTT. The chain employs TRBV6-1 and TRBJ2-2, with 7 bases that match TRBD1. In germline, CDR1 is MNHNS, CDR2 SASEGT. The length of the CDR3 is 16 residues. With 0 bases clipped from V and 3 bases from J, the junction kept 4 bases outside the gene matches.